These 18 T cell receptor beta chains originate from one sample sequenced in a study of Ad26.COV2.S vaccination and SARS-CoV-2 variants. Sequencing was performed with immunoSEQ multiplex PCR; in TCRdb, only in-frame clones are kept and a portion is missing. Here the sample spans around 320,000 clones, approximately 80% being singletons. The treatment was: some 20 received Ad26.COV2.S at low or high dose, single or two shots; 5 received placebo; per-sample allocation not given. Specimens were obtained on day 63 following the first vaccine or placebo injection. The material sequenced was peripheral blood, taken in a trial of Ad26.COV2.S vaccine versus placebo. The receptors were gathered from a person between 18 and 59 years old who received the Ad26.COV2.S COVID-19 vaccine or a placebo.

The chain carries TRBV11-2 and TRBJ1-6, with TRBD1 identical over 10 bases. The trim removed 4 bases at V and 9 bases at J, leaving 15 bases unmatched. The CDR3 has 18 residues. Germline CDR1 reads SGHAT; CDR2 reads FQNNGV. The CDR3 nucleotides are TGTGCCAGCAGCTCTGGTCCCGGGACAGGGGCTCTTGGTTCACCCCTCCACTTT. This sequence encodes CASSSGPGTGALGSPLHF.

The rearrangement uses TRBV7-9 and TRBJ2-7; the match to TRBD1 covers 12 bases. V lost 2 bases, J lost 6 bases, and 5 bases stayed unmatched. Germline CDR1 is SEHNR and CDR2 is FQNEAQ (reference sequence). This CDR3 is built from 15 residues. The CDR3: CASSLSGTGGIEQYF. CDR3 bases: TGTGCCAGCAGCTTATCCGGGACAGGGGGCATCGAGCAGTACTTC.

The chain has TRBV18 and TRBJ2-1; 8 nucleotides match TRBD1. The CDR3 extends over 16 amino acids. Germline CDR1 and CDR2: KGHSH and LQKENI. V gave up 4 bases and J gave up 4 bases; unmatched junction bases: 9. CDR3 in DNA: TGTGCCAGCTCACGAACGGGACAGGTTTTTTACAATGAGCAGTTCTTC. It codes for CASSRTGQVFYNEQFF.

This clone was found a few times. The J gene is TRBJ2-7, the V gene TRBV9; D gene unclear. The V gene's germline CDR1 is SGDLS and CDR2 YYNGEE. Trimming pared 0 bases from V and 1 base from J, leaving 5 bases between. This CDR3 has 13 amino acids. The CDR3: CASSVAVSYEQYF. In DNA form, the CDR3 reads TGTGCCAGCAGCGTAGCGGTATCCTACGAGCAGTACTTC.

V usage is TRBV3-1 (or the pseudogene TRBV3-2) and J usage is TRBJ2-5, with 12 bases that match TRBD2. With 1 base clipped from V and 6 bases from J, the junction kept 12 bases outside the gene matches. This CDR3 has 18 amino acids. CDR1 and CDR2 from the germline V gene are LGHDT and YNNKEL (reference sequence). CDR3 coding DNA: TGTGCCAGCAGCCAAGCCCTCATGACTAGCGGGGGAGTACAGACCCAGTACTTC. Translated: CASSQALMTSGGVQTQYF.

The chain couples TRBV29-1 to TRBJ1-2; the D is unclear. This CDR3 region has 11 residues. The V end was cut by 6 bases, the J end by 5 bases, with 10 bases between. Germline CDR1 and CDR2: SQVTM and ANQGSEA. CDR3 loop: CSVDGLYGYTF. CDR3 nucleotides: TGCAGCGTCGATGGCCTATATGGCTACACCTTC.

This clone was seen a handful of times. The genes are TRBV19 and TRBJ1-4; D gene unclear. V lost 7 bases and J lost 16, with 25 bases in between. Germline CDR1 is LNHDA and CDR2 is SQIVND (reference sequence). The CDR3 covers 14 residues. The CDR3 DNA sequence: TGTGCCAGTACCCCCACACGGGTCTCTGGCGCGGCGTTTTTT. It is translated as CASTPTRVSGAAFF.

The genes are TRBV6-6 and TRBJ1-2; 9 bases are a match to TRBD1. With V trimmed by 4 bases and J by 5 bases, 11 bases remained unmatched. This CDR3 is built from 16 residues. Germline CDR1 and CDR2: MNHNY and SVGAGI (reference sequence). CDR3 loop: CASSSAGTGNSYGYTF. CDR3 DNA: TGTGCCAGCAGTTCCGCCGGGACAGGGAACTCATATGGCTACACCTTC.

The CDR3 DNA reads as TGTGCCAGCAGTTTGGCTGGGGGGGATCAGCCCCAGCATTTT. Protein product: CASSLAGGDQPQHF. This rearrangement joins TRBV28 to TRBJ1-5, with D perhaps TRBD1 (5 bases). Looked up from germline, CDR1 is MDHEN and CDR2 is SYDVKM. CDR3 length equals 14 residues. Trimming removed 3 bases from V and 5 bases from J, with 11 bases in between.

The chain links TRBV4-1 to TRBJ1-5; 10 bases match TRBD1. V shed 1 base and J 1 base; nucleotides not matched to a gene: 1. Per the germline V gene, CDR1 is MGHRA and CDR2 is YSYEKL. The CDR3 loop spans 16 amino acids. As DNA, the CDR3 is TGCGCCAGCAGCCAAGGACAGGGGGCGAGCAATCAGCCCCAGCATTTT. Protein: CASSQGQGASNQPQHF.

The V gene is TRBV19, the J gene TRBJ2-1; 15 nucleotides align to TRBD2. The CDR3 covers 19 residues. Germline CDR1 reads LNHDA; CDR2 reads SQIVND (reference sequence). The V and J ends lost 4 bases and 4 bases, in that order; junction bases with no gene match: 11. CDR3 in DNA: TGTGCCAGTAGTACCAGGACTAGCGGGGGGGCCCGCATGTACAATGAGCAGTTCTTC. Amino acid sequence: CASSTRTSGGARMYNEQFF.

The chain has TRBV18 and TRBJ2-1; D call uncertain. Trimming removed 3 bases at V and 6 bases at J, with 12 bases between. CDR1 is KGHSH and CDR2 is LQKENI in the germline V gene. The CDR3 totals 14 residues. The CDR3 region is CASSPPSPPNEQFF. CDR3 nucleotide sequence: TGTGCCAGCTCACCCCCTTCTCCCCCCAATGAGCAGTTCTTC.

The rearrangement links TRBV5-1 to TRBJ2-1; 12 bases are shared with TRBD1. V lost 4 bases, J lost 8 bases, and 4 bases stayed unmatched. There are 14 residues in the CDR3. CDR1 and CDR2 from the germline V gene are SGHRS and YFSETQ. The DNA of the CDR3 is TGCGCCAGCAGCCTGGGGACAGGGGGCTATGAGCAGTTCTTC. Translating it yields CASSLGTGGYEQFF. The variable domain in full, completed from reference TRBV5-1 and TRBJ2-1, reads KAGVTQTPRYLIKTRGQQVTLSCSPISGHRSVSWYQQTPGQGLQFLFEYFSETQRNKGNFPGRFSGRQFSNSRSEMNVSTLELGDSALYLCASSLGTGGYEQFFGPGTRLTVL.

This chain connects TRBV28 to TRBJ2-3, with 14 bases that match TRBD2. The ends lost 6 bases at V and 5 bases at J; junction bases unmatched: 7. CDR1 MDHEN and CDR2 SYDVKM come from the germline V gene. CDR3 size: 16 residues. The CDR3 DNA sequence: TGTGCCAGCAGCTCCCGACTAGCGGGGGGGCGAGATACGCAGTATTTT. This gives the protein CASSSRLAGGRDTQYF. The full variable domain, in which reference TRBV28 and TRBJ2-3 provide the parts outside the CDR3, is DVKVTQSSRYLVKRTGEKVFLECVQDMDHENMFWYRQDPGLGLRLIYFSYDVKMKEKGDIPEGYSVSREKKERFSLILESASTNQTSMYLCASSSRLAGGRDTQYFGPGTRLTVL.

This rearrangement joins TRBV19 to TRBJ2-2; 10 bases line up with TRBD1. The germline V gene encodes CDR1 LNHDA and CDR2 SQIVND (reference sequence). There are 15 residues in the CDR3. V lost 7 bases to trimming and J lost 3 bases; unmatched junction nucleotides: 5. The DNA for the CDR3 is TGTGCCAGTAAAAGACAGGGGGCTTACACCGGGGAGCTGTTTTTT. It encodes CASKRQGAYTGELFF.

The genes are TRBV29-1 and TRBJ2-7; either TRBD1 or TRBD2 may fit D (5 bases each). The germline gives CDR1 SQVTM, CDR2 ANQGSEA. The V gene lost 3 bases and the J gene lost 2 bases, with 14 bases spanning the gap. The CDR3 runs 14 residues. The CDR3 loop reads CSVDIGTGPYEQYF. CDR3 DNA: TGCAGCGTTGATATCGGGACGGGTCCCTACGAGCAGTACTTC.

CDR3 loop: CASSLAPGGVQYF. The CDR3 DNA follows: TGCGCCAGCAGCTTGGCCCCAGGGGGGGTGCAGTACTTC. This rearrangement joins TRBV5-1 to TRBJ2-7; tentatively, D is TRBD1 or TRBD2 (7 bases each). The V end lost 0 bases, the J end lost 9 bases, and 13 bases lay between the germline ends. The V gene's germline CDR1 is SGHRS and CDR2 YFSETQ. This CDR3 has 13 residues.

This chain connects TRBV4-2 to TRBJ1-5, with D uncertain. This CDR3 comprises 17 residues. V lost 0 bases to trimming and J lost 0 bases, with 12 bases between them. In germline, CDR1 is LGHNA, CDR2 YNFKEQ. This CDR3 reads CASSQEVTDYSNQPQHF. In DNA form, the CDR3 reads TGTGCCAGCAGCCAAGAAGTCACAGACTATAGCAATCAGCCCCAGCATTTT.